This TCR beta chain derives from a study of Graves' ophthalmopathy and Graves' hyperthyroidism. Study-level results: Blood also contained most of the expanded thyroid clonotypes above 0.001 frequency.

Diagnosis used clinical symptoms, serum thyroxine, TRAb, thyroid ultrasound and orbital computed tomography. Trimming stripped 5 bases from V and 6 bases from J, with 20 bases between. This CDR3 spans 15 amino acids. At least ten counts were recorded for this clonotype. Its matching antigen is unknown. Transcripts of RNA were the source for amplifying TCR beta CDR3 regions. The first-round RT-PCR employed HTBI primers together with the Qiagen OneStep RT-PCR kit. A multiplex PCR was then performed as the second round. TCRdb re-derived calls from the multiplex PCR reads in MiXCR, one entry per CDR3 protein. The sample has roughly 380,000 distinct CDR3 sequences, 15% seen once.

The sequenced material came from peripheral blood. This clonotype was sampled from a woman under 30 with stable Graves' hyperthyroidism. This sequence joins TRBV12-3 or TRBV12-4 and TRBJ2-7; D is perhaps TRBD1 (5 bases). This chain's CDR3 is CASSTPRDPVPEQYF. For the CDR3, the DNA is TGTGCCAGCAGTACGCCCAGGGATCCCGTCCCCGAGCAGTACTTC.